Following are 26 T cell receptor beta chains from one sample sequenced in a study of T cell clonality in common variable immunodeficiency. This table comes from immunoSEQ multiplex PCR, and its TCRdb copy is limited to in-frame clones, with some not included. The sample holds 35,000 to 45,000 clones, and no clone turns up only once. What was sequenced was peripheral blood mononuclear cells. These receptors were collected from a person between 18 and 75 years old in good health.

The sample holds many counts of this clone. The read terminates 3 residues before the CDR3 end, so the remaining end is supplied by the germline J gene. The rearrangement links TRBV30 to TRBJ1-5, with D perhaps TRBD1 (5 bases). V was trimmed by 1 base and J by 2 bases, leaving 9 bases between them. CDR1 and CDR2 from the germline V gene are GTSNPN and SVGIG (reference sequence). The CDR3 extends over 14 amino acids. The DNA read from the CDR3 is TGTGCCTGGAGTGCCCCGGGGGGCAATCAGCCC. Encoded protein: CAWSAPGGNQP. The CDR3 as a whole reads CAWSAPGGNQPQHF.

This clone was detected many times. The read is 3 residues too short to cover the CDR3 end, so that end is filled in from the germline J gene. This sequence joins TRBV5-1 and TRBJ1-1; the D gene is possibly TRBD1 (6 bases). The CDR3 loop spans 15 amino acids. Germline V gives CDR1 SGHRS, CDR2 YFSETQ. With 0 bases removed from V and 3 bases from J, the gap between germline ends came to 12 bases. The CDR3 spells CASSLVTGTDTEAFF. CDR3 DNA, as far as it was read: TGCGCCAGCAGCTTGGTTACAGGGACGGACACTGAA.

This clone came up many times. The read ends 3 residues early relative to the CDR3; the germline J gene fills the gap. The rearrangement links TRBV3-1 (or the pseudogene TRBV3-2) to TRBJ1-1, with D possibly being TRBD1 (5 bases). V lost 7 bases, J lost 1 base, and 13 bases lay in between. Germline CDR1 LGHDT, CDR2 YNNKEL (reference sequence). There are 14 residues in the CDR3. The CDR3 is CASTQGLWNTEAFF. The sequenced CDR3 bases are TGTGCCAGCACCCAGGGCTTATGGAACACTGAA.

This clone turned up a few times. CDR3 DNA (partial): TGCAGCGTGGGACTACAGGGAGTAGTCTATGGC. Its translation: CSVGLQGVVYG. From start to end, the CDR3 is CSVGLQGVVYGYTF. The chain uses TRBV29-1 and TRBJ1-2; TRBD1 might be the D (6 bases). The CDR3 goes on 3 residues after the read ends, and that part is filled in from the germline J gene. The germline V and J ends were trimmed by 6 bases and 4 bases, with 18 bases remaining between them. Germline lookup yields CDR1 SQVTM and CDR2 ANQGSEA. The CDR3 runs 14 residues.

This clone showed up many times. The missing CDR3 end, 3 residues past where the read stops, is filled in from the germline J gene. The chain carries TRBV6-1 and TRBJ1-4; 7 bases fit TRBD1. The CDR3 totals 15 residues. Germline loops: CDR1 MNHNS, CDR2 SASEGT. After removal of 4 bases from V and 8 bases from J, the junction contained 10 bases not matched to a gene. The sequenced CDR3 bases are TGTGCCAGCAGTGGATGGACAGGCCTGGGGGAAAAA. The encoded protein is CASSGWTGLGEK. The entire CDR3 protein reads CASSGWTGLGEKLFF.

This clone was seen repeatedly, ten times or more. The CDR3 loop reads CATSRVEYLLAQSEDTQYF. The covered CDR3 bases are TGTGCCACCAGCAGAGTAGAGTATCTCCTAGCGCAATCGGAGGATACG. The chain uses TRBV15 and TRBJ2-3, with D perhaps TRBD2 (6 bases). The read terminates 3 residues ahead of where the CDR3 ends, so the germline J gene completes it. This CDR3 has 19 residues. V lost 1 base to trimming and J lost 6 bases, with 26 bases between them. Germline CDR1 is LNHNV and CDR2 is YYDKDF (reference sequence).

This clone was recorded at least ten times. The CDR3 end is not reached by the read, which stops 3 residues before it; the germline J gene fills it in. The chain recombines TRBV6-4 with TRBJ2-4; maybe TRBD1 (6 bases). V was trimmed by 4 bases and J by 0 bases, leaving 13 bases between them. The CDR3 consists of 16 residues. Germline CDR1 and CDR2: MRHNA and SNTAGT. The CDR3 protein is CASSGSGDGAKNIQYF. The sequenced part of the CDR3 DNA is TGTGCCAGCAGTGGCTCAGGGGATGGAGCCAAAAACATT.

There are many counts of this clone. With the read ending 3 residues before the CDR3 end, the germline J gene is used to fill in that end. The V call is TRBV30, the J call TRBJ2-5, with D uncertain. Germline values: CDR1 GTSNPN, CDR2 SVGIG (reference sequence). Deletions cut 0 bases from V and 5 bases from J, with 4 bases between. The CDR3 is made up of 11 amino acids. CDR3 DNA, as far as it was read: TGTGCCTGGAGTGTACTTGAGACC. Its translation: CAWSVLET. The CDR3 in full is CAWSVLETQYF.

This clone was seen repeatedly, ten times or more. The read ends 3 residues early relative to the CDR3; the germline J gene fills the gap. The chain recombines TRBV5-1 with TRBJ2-2, with D possibly being TRBD1 (6 bases). The CDR3 length is 16 residues. The V gene's germline CDR1 is SGHRS and CDR2 YFSETQ. Trimming took off 2 bases at V and 0 bases at J, with 11 bases between the two ends. CDR3 loop: CASSLGQSSNTGELFF. CDR3 bases read: TGCGCCAGCAGCTTAGGACAGTCCTCGAACACCGGGGAG.

This clone was detected many times. The read stops 3 residues short of the end of the CDR3; the missing end is completed from the germline J gene. The chain has TRBV30 and TRBJ2-5; 7 positions match TRBD1. Germline V lookup: CDR1 GTSNPN, CDR2 SVGIG (reference sequence). V trimming: 4 bases; J trimming: 3 bases; junction bases outside the gene matches: 5. This CDR3 is built from 13 residues. The CDR3 loop is CAWTGQLEETQYF. The sequenced part of the CDR3 DNA is TGTGCCTGGACGGGACAGCTAGAAGAGACC.

The table lists this clone with many counts. The CDR3 end lies 3 residues beyond the end of the read and is filled in from the germline J gene. The chain combines TRBV29-1 with TRBJ2-1; 7 bases agree with TRBD1. This CDR3 spans 14 amino acids. The germline CDR1 and CDR2 sequences are SQVTM and ANQGSEA. The junction had 10 bases not matched to a gene; V was cut back by 7 bases and J by 4 bases. CDR3 region: CSGTDRAPYNEQFF. The sequenced CDR3 bases are TGCAGCGGTACAGACAGGGCTCCGTACAATGAG.

This clone was detected a few times. The CDR3 bases that were read are TGTGCCAGCAGCCCGGTCGACAGGGTGAACACTGAA. It translates to CASSPVDRVNTE. The CDR3 as a whole reads CASSPVDRVNTEAFF. This rearrangement joins TRBV7-8 to TRBJ1-1; 7 nucleotides agree with TRBD1. The read finishes 3 residues shy of the CDR3 end, and the germline J gene is used to complete it. Germline V gives CDR1 SGHVS, CDR2 FQNEAQ. This CDR3 has 15 residues. V lost 5 bases and J lost 0; bases outside the gene matches: 6.

This clone was detected many times. The observed sequence ends 3 residues before the CDR3 terminus, with the missing tail filled in from the germline J gene. The chain uses TRBV7-7 and TRBJ2-5; 8 nucleotides line up with TRBD2. V dropped 5 bases and J dropped 4; count of bases not matched to a gene: 9. This CDR3 region has 15 residues. Germline CDR1 is SSHAT and CDR2 is FNYEAQ (reference sequence). The DNA read from the CDR3 is TGTGCCAGCAGCCCTGGGACTAGTATCCGAGAGACC. Translating gives CASSPGTSIRET. In full, the CDR3 is CASSPGTSIRETQYF.

In its sample, this clone was seen many times. The read gets to within 3 residues of the CDR3 end, and the germline J gene fills in the rest. The chain joins TRBV20-1 to TRBJ2-5; no reliable D call. Trimming shortened V by 2 bases and J by 1 base, and 8 bases separated the two germline ends. Looked up from germline, CDR1 is DFQATT and CDR2 is SNEGSKA (reference sequence). The CDR3 is made up of 13 amino acids. The DNA read from the CDR3 is TGCAGTGCTAGAAGGGCCGCCCAAGAGACC. Residues: CSARRAAQET. The CDR3 in full is CSARRAAQETQYF.

This clone was counted many times. The missing CDR3 end, 3 residues past where the read stops, is filled in from the germline J gene. The rearrangement joins TRBV5-1 to TRBJ1-4; 8 bases align to TRBD1. With 0 bases clipped from V and 7 bases from J, the junction kept 5 bases outside the gene matches. This CDR3 region has 15 residues. The V gene's germline CDR1 is SGHRS and CDR2 YFSETQ. CDR3 in amino acids: CASSLGGQGAEKLFF. Incomplete CDR3 DNA: TGCGCCAGCAGCTTGGGCGGACAGGGTGCTGAAAAA.

This clone showed up many times. The CDR3 is cut off 3 residues early in the read; its end comes from the germline J gene. This chain joins TRBV4-2 and TRBJ2-2, with 8 bases fitting TRBD2. This CDR3 has 17 amino acids. The V gene end was trimmed by 0 bases and the J gene end by 6 bases; junction bases not matched to a gene: 9. Germline V gives CDR1 LGHNA, CDR2 YNFKEQ. The CDR3 is CASSQDGGEGLSGELFF. The covered CDR3 bases are TGTGCCAGCAGCCAAGACGGGGGGGAGGGCCTGTCCGGGGAG.

This clone has at least ten counts. The sequenced fragment ends 3 residues before the CDR3 boundary, so the rest is inferred from the germline J gene. The genes are TRBV15 and TRBJ2-7; 7 bases line up with TRBD1. Germline values: CDR1 LNHNV, CDR2 YYDKDF (reference sequence). The CDR3 length is 13 residues. Germline trimming cut 4 bases from V and 2 bases from J; bases unmatched to any gene: 2. The DNA read from the CDR3 is TGTGCCACCAGCATCACAGGGGCCTACGAG. Translating gives CATSITGAYE. The full CDR3 protein reads CATSITGAYEQYF.

This clone has ten or more counts. Partial CDR3 DNA: TGTGCCAGCTCAGGCGCGGCTAGCGGGAGGGGCGATACG. As protein: CASSGAASGRGDT. From start to end, the CDR3 is CASSGAASGRGDTQYF. This chain joins TRBV6-2 or TRBV6-3 and TRBJ2-3; 12 bases align to TRBD2. The DNA ends 3 residues before the CDR3 does, and the rest of the CDR3 is filled in from the germline J gene. The CDR3 has 16 residues. CDR1 is MNHEY, CDR2 SVGEGT, per germline. V trimming: 8 bases; J trimming: 6 bases; junction bases outside the gene matches: 12.

This clone was seen repeatedly, ten times or more. The read finishes 3 residues shy of the CDR3 end, and the germline J gene is used to complete it. Other DNA sequences in this specimen translate into the identical CDR3. The rearrangement uses TRBV2 and TRBJ2-3, with 9 positions matching TRBD2. This CDR3 has 16 amino acids. The germline V gene encodes CDR1 SNHLY and CDR2 FYNNEI. The V gene end was trimmed by 7 bases and the J gene end by 2 bases; junction bases not matched to a gene: 10. CDR3 DNA, as far as it was read: TGTGCCAGCAATCTAATGACTAGCGGTTTCACAGATACG. Protein: CASNLMTSGFTDT. The entire CDR3 is CASNLMTSGFTDTQYF.

Turning to this clone: The read terminates 3 residues before the CDR3 end, so the remaining end is supplied by the germline J gene. V and J are TRBV11-2 and TRBJ1-2; D gene ambiguous. The CDR3 extends over 12 amino acids. From germline, CDR1 is SGHAT and CDR2 FQNNGV. Deletions cut 4 bases from V and 6 bases from J, with 9 bases between. The CDR3: CASSSGYNGYTF. CDR3 DNA (partial): TGTGCCAGCAGCTCCGGGTATAATGGC.

This clone was detected ten times or more. The CDR3 is cut off 3 residues early in the read; its end comes from the germline J gene. The chain links TRBV19 to TRBJ2-6; 9 nucleotides align to TRBD2. CDR1 and CDR2 from the germline V gene are LNHDA and SQIVND (reference sequence). The CDR3 is 17 residues long. V gave up 6 bases and J gave up 0 bases; unmatched junction bases: 6. The CDR3 bases that were read are TGTGCCAGTAGACCTAGCGGGGCCAACTCTGGGGCCAACGTC. It encodes CASRPSGANSGANV. The entire CDR3 reads CASRPSGANSGANVLTF.

Notes on this clone: The CDR3 end is not reached by the read, which stops 3 residues before it; the germline J gene fills it in. The chain uses TRBV14 and TRBJ2-7, with 10 bases matching TRBD2. Trimming removed 6 bases from V and 6 bases from J; junction bases left unmatched: 11. The CDR3 totals 15 residues. The germline gives CDR1 SGHDN, CDR2 FVKESK. The sequenced CDR3 bases are TGTGCCAGCAGTCTTAGACCGGGACTAGCGCGCGAG. It encodes CASSLRPGLARE. The whole CDR3 is CASSLRPGLAREQYF.

This clone appeared many times. The sequenced fragment ends 3 residues before the CDR3 boundary, so the rest is inferred from the germline J gene. The chain employs TRBV5-1 and TRBJ2-7; 9 bases align to TRBD1. CDR3 length: 16 residues. Unmatched junction bases numbered 10, after V lost 4 bases and J lost 2 bases. CDR1 SGHRS and CDR2 YFSETQ come from the germline V gene. CDR3 residues: CASSPSGTGLTYEQYF. Partial CDR3 DNA: TGCGCCAGCAGCCCAAGCGGGACAGGGCTAACCTACGAG.

In its sample, this clone was seen many times. The sequenced CDR3 bases are TGTGCCAGCAGCTTAGGGACTAGCTTCGGAGATACG. Translated: CASSLGTSFGDT. The whole CDR3 is CASSLGTSFGDTQYF. The V call is TRBV5-5, the J call TRBJ2-3; 9 bases line up with TRBD2. The read ends 3 residues shy of where the CDR3 ends; the end is completed using the germline J gene. With 2 bases clipped from V and 5 bases from J, the junction kept 6 bases outside the gene matches. The CDR3 spans 15 residues. Per the germline V gene, CDR1 is SGHKS and CDR2 is YYEKEE (reference sequence).

This clone turned up a few times. The read finishes 3 residues shy of the CDR3 end, and the germline J gene is used to complete it. The chain links TRBV19 to TRBJ1-2; TRBD1 is a possible D gene (5 bases). Germline loops: CDR1 LNHDA, CDR2 SQIVND (reference sequence). The CDR3 is 11 amino acids. The DNA read from the CDR3 is TGTGCCAGTAGGTGGGGGGACCGC. Translating gives CASRWGDR. The whole CDR3 region reads CASRWGDRYTF.

This clone came up many times. The sequenced part of the CDR3 DNA is TGCAGCGTTGTGCGGGGGTCCTACGAG. Translated, it gives CSVVRGSYE. The CDR3 in its entirety is CSVVRGSYEQYF. The chain uses TRBV29-1 and TRBJ2-7; 7 bases match TRBD2. The sequence runs out 3 residues before the end of the CDR3; the remainder is reconstructed from the germline J gene. Germline V CDR1 and CDR2: SQVTM, ANQGSEA. Losses at the gene ends were 4 bases for V and 1 base for J; bases not matched to a gene: 1. CDR3 length: 12 residues.